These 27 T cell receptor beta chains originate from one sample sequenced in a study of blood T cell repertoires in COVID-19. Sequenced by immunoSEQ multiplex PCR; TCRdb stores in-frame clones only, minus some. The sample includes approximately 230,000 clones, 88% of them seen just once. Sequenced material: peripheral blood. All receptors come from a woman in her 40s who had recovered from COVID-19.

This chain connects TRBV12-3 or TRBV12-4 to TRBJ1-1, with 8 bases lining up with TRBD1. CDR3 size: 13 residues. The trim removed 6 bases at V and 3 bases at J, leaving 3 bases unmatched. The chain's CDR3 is CASSLQGDTEAFF. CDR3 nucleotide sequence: TGTGCCAGCAGCCTACAGGGGGACACTGAAGCTTTCTTT.

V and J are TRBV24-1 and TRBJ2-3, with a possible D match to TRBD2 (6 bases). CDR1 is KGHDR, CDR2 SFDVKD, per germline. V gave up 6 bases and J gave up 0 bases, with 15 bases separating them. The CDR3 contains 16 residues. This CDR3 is CATSLGLATSTDTQYF. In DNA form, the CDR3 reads TGTGCCACCAGTCTGGGGCTAGCGACTAGCACAGATACGCAGTATTTT.

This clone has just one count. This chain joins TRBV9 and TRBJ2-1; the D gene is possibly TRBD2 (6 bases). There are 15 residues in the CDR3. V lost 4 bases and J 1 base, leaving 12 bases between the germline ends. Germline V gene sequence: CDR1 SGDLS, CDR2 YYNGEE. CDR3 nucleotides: TGTGCCAGCAGCAGTAGCGGCCTATCCTACAATGAGCAGTTCTTC. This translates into CASSSSGLSYNEQFF. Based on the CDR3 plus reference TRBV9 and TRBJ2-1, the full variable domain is DSGVTQTPKHLITATGQRVTLRCSPRSGDLSVYWYQQSLDQGLQFLIQYYNGEERAKGNILERFSAQQFPDLHSELNLSSLELGDSALYFCASSSSGLSYNEQFFGPGTRLTVL.

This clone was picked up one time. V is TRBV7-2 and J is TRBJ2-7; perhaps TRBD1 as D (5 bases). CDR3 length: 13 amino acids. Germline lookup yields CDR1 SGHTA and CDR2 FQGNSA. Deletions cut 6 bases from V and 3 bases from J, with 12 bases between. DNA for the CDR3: TGTGCCAGCAGGCCGGCAGGGAACTACGAGCAGTACTTC. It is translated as CASRPAGNYEQYF.

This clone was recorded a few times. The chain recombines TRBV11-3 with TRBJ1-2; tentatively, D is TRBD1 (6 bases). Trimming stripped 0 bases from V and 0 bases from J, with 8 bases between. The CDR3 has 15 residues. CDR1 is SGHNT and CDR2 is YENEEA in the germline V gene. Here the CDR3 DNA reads TGTGCCAGCAGCTTAGAGGCAGGGGCTAACTATGGCTACACCTTC. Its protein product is CASSLEAGANYGYTF.

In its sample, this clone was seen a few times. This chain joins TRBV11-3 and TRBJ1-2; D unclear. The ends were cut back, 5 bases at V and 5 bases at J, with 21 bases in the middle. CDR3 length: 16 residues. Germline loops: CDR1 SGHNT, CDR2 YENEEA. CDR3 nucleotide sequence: TGTGCCAGCAGCCACGAAGGACGCGCGGGCCATTATGGCTACACCTTC. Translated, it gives CASSHEGRAGHYGYTF.

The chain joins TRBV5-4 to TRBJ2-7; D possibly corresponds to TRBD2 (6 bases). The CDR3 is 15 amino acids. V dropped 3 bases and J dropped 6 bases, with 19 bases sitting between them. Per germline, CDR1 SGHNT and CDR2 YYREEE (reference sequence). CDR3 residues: CASSSSGVLTSEQYF. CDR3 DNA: TGTGCCAGCAGCTCATCGGGGGTATTAACCAGCGAGCAGTACTTC.

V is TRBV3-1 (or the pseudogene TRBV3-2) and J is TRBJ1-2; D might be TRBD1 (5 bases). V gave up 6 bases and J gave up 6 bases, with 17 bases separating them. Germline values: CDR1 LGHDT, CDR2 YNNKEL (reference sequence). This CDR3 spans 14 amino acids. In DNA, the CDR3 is TGTGCCAGCAGTCCGTCGGACATGGTTAATGGCTACACCTTC. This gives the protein CASSPSDMVNGYTF.

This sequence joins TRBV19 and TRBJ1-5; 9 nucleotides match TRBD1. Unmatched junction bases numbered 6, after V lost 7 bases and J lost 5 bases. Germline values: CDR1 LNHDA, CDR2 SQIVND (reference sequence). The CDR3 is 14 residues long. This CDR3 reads CASKGTGGHQPQHF. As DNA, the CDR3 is TGTGCCAGTAAAGGAACAGGGGGCCATCAGCCCCAGCATTTT.

The CDR3 loop reads CASSPGQGDEKLFF. In nucleotides, the CDR3 is TGTGCCAGCAGCCCTGGACAGGGAGATGAAAAACTGTTTTTT. The rearrangement joins TRBV7-9 to TRBJ1-4; 8 bases match TRBD1. V trimming: 5 bases; J trimming: 6 bases; junction bases outside the gene matches: 5. This CDR3 has 14 amino acids. The V gene's germline CDR1 is SEHNR and CDR2 FQNEAQ (reference sequence).

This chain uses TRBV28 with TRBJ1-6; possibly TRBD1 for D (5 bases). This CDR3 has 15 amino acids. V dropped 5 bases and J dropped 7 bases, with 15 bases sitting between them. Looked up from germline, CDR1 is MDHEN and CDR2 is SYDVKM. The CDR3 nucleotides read TGTGCCAGCAGTCCCGGCGGGGCCCGGAATTCACCCCTCCACTTT. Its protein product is CASSPGGARNSPLHF.

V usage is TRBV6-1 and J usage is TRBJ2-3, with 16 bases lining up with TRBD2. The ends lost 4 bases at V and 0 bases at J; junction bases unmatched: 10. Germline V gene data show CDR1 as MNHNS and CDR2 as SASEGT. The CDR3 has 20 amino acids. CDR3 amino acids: CASSARPGLAGGPSTDTQYF. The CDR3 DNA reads TGTGCCAGCAGTGCGCGACCGGGACTAGCGGGAGGGCCTAGCACAGATACGCAGTATTTT.

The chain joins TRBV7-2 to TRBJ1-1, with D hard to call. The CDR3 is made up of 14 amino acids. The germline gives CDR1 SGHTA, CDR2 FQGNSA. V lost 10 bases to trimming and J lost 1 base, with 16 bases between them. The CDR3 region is CATHLGAANTEAFF. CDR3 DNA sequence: TGTGCCACACACCTGGGAGCAGCGAACACTGAAGCTTTCTTT.

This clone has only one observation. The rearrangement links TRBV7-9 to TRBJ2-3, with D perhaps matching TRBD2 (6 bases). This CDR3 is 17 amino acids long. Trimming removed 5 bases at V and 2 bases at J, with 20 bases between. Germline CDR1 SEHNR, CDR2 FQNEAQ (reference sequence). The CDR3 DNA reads TGTGCCAGCAGCCGTAATAGGGGTGGGAGGACCACAGATACGCAGTATTTT. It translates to CASSRNRGGRTTDTQYF.

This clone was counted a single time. For the CDR3, the DNA is TGTGCCAGCAGCGGGACAGGGGCCGGGGAGCTGTTTTTT. Amino acids: CASSGTGAGELFF. The gene calls are TRBV11-3 and TRBJ2-2; 10 bases are shared with TRBD1. The CDR3 totals 13 residues. The V gene end was trimmed by 5 bases and the J gene end by 6 bases; junction bases not matched to a gene: 0. Germline CDR1 and CDR2: SGHNT and YENEEA.

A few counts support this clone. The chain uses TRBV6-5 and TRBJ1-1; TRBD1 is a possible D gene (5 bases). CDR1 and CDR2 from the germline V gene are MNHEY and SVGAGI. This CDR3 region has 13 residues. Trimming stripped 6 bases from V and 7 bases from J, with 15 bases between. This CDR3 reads CASSLGGTGEAFF. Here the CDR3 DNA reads TGTGCCAGCAGCCTGGGGGGGACTGGTGAAGCTTTCTTT.

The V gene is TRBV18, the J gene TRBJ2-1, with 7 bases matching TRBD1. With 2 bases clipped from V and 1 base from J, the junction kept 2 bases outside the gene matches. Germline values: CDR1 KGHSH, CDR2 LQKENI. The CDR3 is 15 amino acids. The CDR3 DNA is TGTGCCAGCTCACCAGGGACAGAATCCTACAATGAGCAGTTCTTC. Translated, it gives CASSPGTESYNEQFF.

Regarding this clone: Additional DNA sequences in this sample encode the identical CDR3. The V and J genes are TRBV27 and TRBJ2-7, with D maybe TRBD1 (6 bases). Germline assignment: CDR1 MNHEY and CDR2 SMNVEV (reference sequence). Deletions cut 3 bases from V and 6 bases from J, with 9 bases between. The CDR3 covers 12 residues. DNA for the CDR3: TGTGCCAGCAGTTTCCGAGGGGGCGAGCAGTACTTC. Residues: CASSFRGGEQYF.

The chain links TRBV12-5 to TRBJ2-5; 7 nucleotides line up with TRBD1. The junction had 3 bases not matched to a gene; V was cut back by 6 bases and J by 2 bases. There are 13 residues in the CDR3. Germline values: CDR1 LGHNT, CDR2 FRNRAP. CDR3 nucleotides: TGTGCTAGTGGCCTGGGACAGCAAGAGACCCAGTACTTC. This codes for CASGLGQQETQYF.

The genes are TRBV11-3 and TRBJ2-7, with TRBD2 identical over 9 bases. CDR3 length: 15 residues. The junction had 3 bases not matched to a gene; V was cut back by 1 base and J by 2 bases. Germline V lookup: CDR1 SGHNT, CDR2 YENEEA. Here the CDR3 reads CASSLVAGGPYEQYF. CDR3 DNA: TGTGCCAGCAGCTTAGTTGCGGGAGGGCCCTACGAGCAGTACTTC.

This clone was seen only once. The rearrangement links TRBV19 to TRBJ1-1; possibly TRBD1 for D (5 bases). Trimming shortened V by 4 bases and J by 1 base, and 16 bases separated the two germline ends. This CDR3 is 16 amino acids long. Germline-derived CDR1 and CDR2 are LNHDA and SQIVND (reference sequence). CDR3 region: CASSTRLVGGNTEAFF. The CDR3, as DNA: TGTGCCAGTAGTACCCGTCTTGTGGGGGGGAACACTGAAGCTTTCTTT. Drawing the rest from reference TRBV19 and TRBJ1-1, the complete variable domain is DGGITQSPKYLFRKEGQNVTLSCEQNLNHDAMYWYRQDPGQGLRLIYYSQIVNDFQKGDIAEGYSVSREKKESFPLTVTSAQKNPTAFYLCASSTRLVGGNTEAFFGQGTRLTVV.

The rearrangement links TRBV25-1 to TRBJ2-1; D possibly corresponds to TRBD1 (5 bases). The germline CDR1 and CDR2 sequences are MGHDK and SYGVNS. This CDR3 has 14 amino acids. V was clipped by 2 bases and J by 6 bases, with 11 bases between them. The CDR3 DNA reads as TGTGCCAGCAGTGAAAGGGGATTGCGCAATGAGCAGTTCTTC. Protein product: CASSERGLRNEQFF.

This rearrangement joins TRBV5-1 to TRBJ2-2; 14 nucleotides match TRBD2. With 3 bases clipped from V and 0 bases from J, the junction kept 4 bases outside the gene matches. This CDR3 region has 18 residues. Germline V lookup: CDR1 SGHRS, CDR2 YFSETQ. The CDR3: CASSSGTSGGSNTGELFF. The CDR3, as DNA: TGCGCCAGCAGCTCCGGGACTAGCGGGGGCTCGAACACCGGGGAGCTGTTTTTT.

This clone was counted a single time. The CDR3 protein is CASSLGGVWDEQYF. In nucleotides, the CDR3 is TGTGCCAGCAGCTTGGGCGGGGTGTGGGACGAGCAGTACTTC. The gene calls are TRBV5-6 and TRBJ2-7; D perhaps matches TRBD2 (6 bases). Germline CDR1 SGHDT, CDR2 YYEEEE. The CDR3 extends over 14 amino acids. Deletions cut 0 bases from V and 5 bases from J, with 12 bases between.

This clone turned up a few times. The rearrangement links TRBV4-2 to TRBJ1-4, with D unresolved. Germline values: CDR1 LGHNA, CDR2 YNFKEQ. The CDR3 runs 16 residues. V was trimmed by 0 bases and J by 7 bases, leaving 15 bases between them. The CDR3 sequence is CASSQDTSPSAEKLFF. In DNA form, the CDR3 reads TGTGCCAGCAGCCAAGATACTTCCCCCAGCGCTGAAAAACTGTTTTTT.

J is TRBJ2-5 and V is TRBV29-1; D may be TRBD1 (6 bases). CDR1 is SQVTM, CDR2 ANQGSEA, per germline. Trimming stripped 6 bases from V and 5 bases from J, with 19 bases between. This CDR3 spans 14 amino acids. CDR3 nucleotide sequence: TGCAGCGTCTCAATCCTACAGGGCCGGGAGACCCAGTACTTC. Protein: CSVSILQGRETQYF.

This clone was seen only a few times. The CDR3 DNA follows: TGTGCCAGCAGCTTAGATGCGGGAAACACTGAAGCTTTCTTT. It specifies CASSLDAGNTEAFF. The chain carries TRBV11-2 and TRBJ1-1, with D uncertain. Germline V lookup: CDR1 SGHAT, CDR2 FQNNGV. The ends were cut back, 0 bases at V and 2 bases at J, with 7 bases in the middle. The length of the CDR3 is 14 residues.